This entry lists 23 T cell receptor beta chains sequenced from one sample in a study of blood T cell repertoires in COVID-19. Only in-frame clones appear in the TCRdb table, and some are missing; sequencing was by immunoSEQ multiplex PCR. This sample has roughly 200,000 clones, with roughly 88% found just once. The sequencing sample was made of peripheral blood. Receptors were obtained from a man aged 40-49 years with acute or convalescent COVID-19.

The rearrangement links TRBV19 to TRBJ2-7; 9 bases match TRBD1. CDR3 length: 15 residues. V trimming: 6 bases; J trimming: 3 bases; junction bases outside the gene matches: 9. Germline V gene data show CDR1 as LNHDA and CDR2 as SQIVND (reference sequence). This chain's CDR3 is CASRGQGLGVYEQYF. The CDR3 DNA follows: TGTGCCAGTAGGGGACAGGGACTTGGGGTCTACGAGCAGTACTTC.

The gene calls are TRBV7-9 and TRBJ2-1, with 8 bases identical to TRBD2. The CDR3 extends over 15 amino acids. CDR1 and CDR2 (germline): SEHNR, FQNEAQ (reference sequence). J gave up 6 bases and V 2 bases, and 6 bases lay outside the gene matches. CDR3: CASSLSGTSLNEQFF. CDR3 nucleotides: TGTGCCAGCAGCTTAAGCGGGACTAGTCTCAATGAGCAGTTCTTC.

The chain has TRBV27 and TRBJ2-1, with TRBD1 matching over 7 bases. The V and J ends lost 3 bases and 2 bases, in that order; junction bases with no gene match: 10. The germline V gene encodes CDR1 MNHEY and CDR2 SMNVEV (reference sequence). The CDR3 is made up of 17 amino acids. The CDR3 DNA reads TGTGCCAGCAGTTTCTACAGGGGCGTCACCACCTACAATGAGCAGTTCTTC. Translated: CASSFYRGVTTYNEQFF.

The rearrangement joins TRBV6-5 to TRBJ2-5, with D tentatively TRBD2 (6 bases). Trimming took 5 bases from V and 0 from J, leaving 7 bases between them. The germline V gene has CDR1 MNHEY and CDR2 SVGAGI. The CDR3 spans 13 residues. CDR3 region: CASSREYQETQYF. Written as DNA, the CDR3 is TGTGCCAGCAGTCGGGAGTACCAAGAGACCCAGTACTTC.

The J gene is TRBJ2-7, the V gene TRBV2; tentative D call: TRBD2 (6 bases). Germline CDR1 reads SNHLY; CDR2 reads FYNNEI. Trimming cost V 5 bases and J 6 bases, with 20 bases left between them. The CDR3 covers 15 residues. CDR3: CASSPLAGRLSEQYF. The DNA for the CDR3 is TGTGCCAGCAGTCCTCTGGCGGGAAGGCTCTCCGAGCAGTACTTC. Combining the CDR3 with reference TRBV2 and TRBJ2-7 gives the whole variable domain EPEVTQTPSHQVTQMGQEVILRCVPISNHLYFYWYRQILGQKVEFLVSFYNNEISEKSEIFDDQFSVERPDGSNFTLKIRSTKLEDSAMYFCASSPLAGRLSEQYFGPGTRLTVT.

This clone was recorded only once. The gene calls are TRBV7-6 and TRBJ2-1; 7 bases map to TRBD2. Germline-derived CDR1 and CDR2 are SGHVS and FNYEAQ. The CDR3 is 15 residues long. With 5 bases clipped from V and 2 bases from J, the junction kept 6 bases outside the gene matches. CDR3 residues: CASSPPSGTYNEQFF. The CDR3 bases are TGTGCCAGCAGCCCCCCGAGCGGGACCTACAATGAGCAGTTCTTC.

The table lists this clone with a few counts. The rearrangement uses TRBV27 and TRBJ1-5; no clear D gene. This CDR3 comprises 13 residues. Between the trimmed V and J ends, which lost 1 base and 6 bases, there was a span of 7 bases. Per the germline V gene, CDR1 is MNHEY and CDR2 is SMNVEV (reference sequence). The CDR3 coding sequence is TGTGCCAGCAGTTTATATAGGAGTCAGCCCCAGCATTTT. Protein: CASSLYRSQPQHF.

The rearrangement links TRBV6-5 to TRBJ2-7; 8 bases align to TRBD2. The length of the CDR3 is 13 residues. From germline, CDR1 is MNHEY and CDR2 SVGAGI. Unmatched junction bases numbered 6, after V lost 4 bases and J lost 7 bases. The CDR3 spells CASSSPGTSEQYF. The CDR3 DNA reads TGTGCCAGCAGTTCTCCCGGGACTAGTGAGCAGTACTTC.

This clone was counted once. This chain uses TRBV21-1 with TRBJ2-7; the DNA was not used to check the table's D call, TRBD1. TRBV21-1 is shown as a pseudogene. The CDR3 has 15 amino acids. CDR3 sequence (DNA): TGTGCCAGCAGCAAAAGGTGCCCAAGGGGTTACGAGCAGTACTTC. Translated, it gives CASSKRCPRGYEQYF.

Ten or more counts support this clone. This chain links TRBV6-2 or TRBV6-3 with TRBJ2-7, with a possible D match to TRBD2 (5 bases). The CDR3 has 13 amino acids. CDR1 is MNHEY, CDR2 SVGEGT, per germline. V shed 0 bases and J shed 2 bases, with 5 bases lying between them. The CDR3 loop is CASSYSTTYEQYF. The CDR3 DNA reads TGTGCCAGCAGTTACTCGACTACCTACGAGCAGTACTTC.

CDR3 DNA: TGCAGTGCTAGCGTCGGCGGGAGGAGGTATTTT. Its protein product is CSASVGGRRYF. The chain links TRBV20-1 to TRBJ2-3, with 8 bases that match TRBD2. Germline trimming cut 3 bases from V and 14 bases from J; bases unmatched to any gene: 7. From germline, CDR1 is DFQATT and CDR2 SNEGSKA (reference sequence). The CDR3 is 11 amino acids.

The chain combines TRBV4-2 with TRBJ2-1; 7 nucleotides line up with TRBD2. CDR3 length: 17 amino acids. Trimming removed 3 bases from V and 3 bases from J; junction bases left unmatched: 11. The germline V gene encodes CDR1 LGHNA and CDR2 YNFKEQ. CDR3 sequence (DNA): TGTGCCAGCAGCCAGGGTATACTCGCGGGAGTCTACAATGAGCAGTTCTTC. Protein sequence: CASSQGILAGVYNEQFF.

The rearrangement links TRBV11-2 to TRBJ1-2; D is perhaps TRBD1 (5 bases). Germline V gene lookup returns CDR1 SGHAT and CDR2 FQNNGV. The CDR3 extends over 15 amino acids. Trimming cost V 4 bases and J 2 bases, with 14 bases left between them. This chain's CDR3 is CASSWRDRRNYGYTF. The CDR3 DNA sequence: TGTGCCAGCAGCTGGAGAGACAGACGGAACTATGGCTACACCTTC.

This clone was counted a single time. The chain employs TRBV6-1 and TRBJ2-7, with D possibly being TRBD1 (6 bases). The CDR3 length is 17 residues. With 3 bases removed from V and 4 bases from J, the gap between germline ends came to 22 bases. Germline V gives CDR1 MNHNS, CDR2 SASEGT. The CDR3, as DNA: TGTGCCAGCAGTGACCAAGGGCAGGGGCGGAATCGATACGAGCAGTACTTC. This encodes CASSDQGQGRNRYEQYF.

In this sample, this clone turned up a few times. The V call is TRBV10-3, the J call TRBJ1-1, with D uncertain. The germline gives CDR1 ENHRY, CDR2 SYGVKD. The V end lost 10 bases, the J end lost 2 bases, and 5 bases lay between the germline ends. The CDR3 covers 10 residues. The CDR3 bases are TGTGCCACCGGTAACACTGAAGCTTTCTTT. This encodes CATGNTEAFF.

The chain recombines TRBV6-5 with TRBJ2-3; 9 bases line up with TRBD2. The V and J ends lost 10 bases and 2 bases, in that order; junction bases with no gene match: 10. The CDR3 runs 15 residues. Germline CDR1 reads MNHEY; CDR2 reads SVGAGI. The CDR3 DNA is TGTGCCATCCAGTGGGGACTAGCAAACACAGATACGCAGTATTTT. The encoded protein is CAIQWGLANTDTQYF.

The V and J genes are TRBV9 and TRBJ2-2; 8 nucleotides align to TRBD2. The CDR3 is made up of 17 amino acids. V lost 2 bases to trimming and J lost 6 bases; unmatched junction nucleotides: 12. The germline gives CDR1 SGDLS, CDR2 YYNGEE. The CDR3 bases are TGTGCCAGCAGCGTCTTCCGGGGACTAGAAGGGGCCGGGGAGCTGTTTTTT. Protein sequence: CASSVFRGLEGAGELFF.

The CDR3 DNA is TGTGCCAGCAGTTTAGTTGGTCCAGGGTCATTTGTAGTCAACACTGAAGCTTTCTTT. The encoded protein is CASSLVGPGSFVVNTEAFF. The chain combines TRBV27 with TRBJ1-1; maybe TRBD1 (5 bases). The CDR3 is 19 residues long. Germline V gene lookup returns CDR1 MNHEY and CDR2 SMNVEV (reference sequence). V was trimmed by 2 bases and J by 2 bases, leaving 24 bases between them.

The CDR3 DNA reads TGCAGTGCTAATGATAACGGTGAGCAGTTCTTC. Its translation is CSANDNGEQFF. The genes are TRBV20-1 and TRBJ2-1, with D unclear. V was pared by 4 bases and J by 9 bases, with 10 bases between. The CDR3 is 11 residues long. Germline V gene sequence: CDR1 DFQATT, CDR2 SNEGSKA (reference sequence).

The chain combines TRBV28 with TRBJ1-5; tentative D call: TRBD1 (5 bases). Trimming cost V 6 bases and J 7 bases, with 16 bases left between them. This CDR3 region has 14 residues. Germline CDR1 reads MDHEN; CDR2 reads SYDVKM. The CDR3 protein is CASSRGGFGQPQHF. In nucleotides, the CDR3 is TGTGCCAGCAGCCGGGGGGGATTTGGACAGCCCCAGCATTTT.

The rearrangement joins TRBV6-2 or TRBV6-3 to TRBJ1-2; possibly TRBD1 for D (6 bases). The CDR3 length is 14 residues. The germline V gene has CDR1 MNHEY and CDR2 SVGEGT. V was clipped by 4 bases and J by 9 bases, with 18 bases between them. CDR3 coding DNA: TGTGCCAGCAGTTCCGCTGGGACATCTTATCGCTACACCTTC. Its translation is CASSSAGTSYRYTF.

The chain employs TRBV4-1 and TRBJ2-1; D might be TRBD2 (6 bases). Per germline, CDR1 MGHRA and CDR2 YSYEKL. The V and J ends lost 0 bases and 4 bases respectively, with 10 bases between them. The CDR3 runs 15 residues. The CDR3 loop is CASSQDSGPYNEQFF. The CDR3 nucleotides are TGCGCCAGCAGCCAAGATAGCGGACCGTACAATGAGCAGTTCTTC.

V usage is TRBV7-2 and J usage is TRBJ2-1, with 13 bases lining up with TRBD2. V shed 5 bases and J 6 bases; nucleotides not matched to a gene: 4. Per the germline V gene, CDR1 is SGHTA and CDR2 is FQGNSA. This CDR3 region has 15 residues. The CDR3 protein is CASSPRLAGGNEQFF. CDR3 nucleotide sequence: TGTGCCAGCAGCCCAAGACTAGCGGGGGGCAATGAGCAGTTCTTC. Using reference TRBV7-2 and TRBJ2-1 for the parts outside the CDR3, the full variable domain is GAGVSQSPSNKVTEKGKDVELRCDPISGHTALYWYRQSLGQGLEFLIYFQGNSAPDKSGLPSDRFSAERTGGSVSTLTIQRTQQEDSAVYLCASSPRLAGGNEQFFGPGTRLTVL.